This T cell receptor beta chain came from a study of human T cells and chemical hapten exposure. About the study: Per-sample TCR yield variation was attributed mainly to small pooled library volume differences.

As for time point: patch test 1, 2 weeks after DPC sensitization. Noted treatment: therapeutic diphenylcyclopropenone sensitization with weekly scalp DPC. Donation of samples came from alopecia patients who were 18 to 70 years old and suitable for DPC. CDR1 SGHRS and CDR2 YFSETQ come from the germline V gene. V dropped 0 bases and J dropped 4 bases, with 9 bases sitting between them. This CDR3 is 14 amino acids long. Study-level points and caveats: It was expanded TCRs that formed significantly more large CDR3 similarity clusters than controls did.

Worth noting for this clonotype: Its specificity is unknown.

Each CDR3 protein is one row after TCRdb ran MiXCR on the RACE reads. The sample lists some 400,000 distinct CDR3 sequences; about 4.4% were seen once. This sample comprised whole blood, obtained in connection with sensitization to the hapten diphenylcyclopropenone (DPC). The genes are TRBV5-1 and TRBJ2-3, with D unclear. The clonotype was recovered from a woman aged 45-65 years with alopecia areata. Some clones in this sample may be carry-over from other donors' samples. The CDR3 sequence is CASSLEVSADTQYF. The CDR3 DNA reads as TGCGCCAGCAGCTTGGAGGTTTCCGCAGATACGCAGTATTTT.